The 18 T cell receptor beta chains listed next were all sequenced from one sample in a study of control samples from healthy donors and cancer patients (dated by TCRdb to about 2020). The library was made by the immunoSEQ multiplex PCR assay. Not all clones reach the TCRdb copy of this immuneACCESS table, which keeps in-frame sequences only. Checked studies attribute under half of the gap to unresolved V genes and leave the rest unexplained. The sample table holds hundreds of thousands of clones, of which over 75% were seen once. The biggest ten clones account for less than 15% of the sample. The specimen sequenced was PBMCs. The receptor set was obtained from a woman aged 55-69 years with lung cancer.

This clone has only one observation. V gene TRBV2 combines with J gene TRBJ2-1, with TRBD2 matching over 13 bases. The CDR3 is 17 residues long. J gave up 5 bases and V 5 bases, and 9 bases lay outside the gene matches. Germline V gene data show CDR1 as SNHLY and CDR2 as FYNNEI. The CDR3 bases are TGTGCCAGCAGTCTTAGGACTAGCGGGAGTTACGACAATGAGCAGTTCTTC. Its protein product is CASSLRTSGSYDNEQFF. The whole variable domain, remainder taken from reference TRBV2 and TRBJ2-1, is EPEVTQTPSHQVTQMGQEVILRCVPISNHLYFYWYRQILGQKVEFLVSFYNNEISEKSEIFDDQFSVERPDGSNFTLKIRSTKLEDSAMYFCASSLRTSGSYDNEQFFGPGTRLTVL.

Details on this clone: A junction end diverges from the germline sequence, so it may reflect a read error. V and J are TRBV7-7 and TRBJ1-5; D may be TRBD1 (5 bases). The germline V gene encodes CDR1 SSHAT and CDR2 FNYEAQ (reference sequence). The CDR3 contains 14 residues. The CDR3 is CASSWDRSNQPQHF. The CDR3, as DNA: TGTGCTAGCAGCTGGGACCGTAGCAATCAGCCCCAGCATTTT.

This clone was recorded once. V usage is TRBV12-3 or TRBV12-4 and J usage is TRBJ1-1; TRBD1 is a possible D gene (6 bases). This CDR3 region has 12 residues. Trimming removed 5 bases at V and 5 bases at J, with 9 bases between. The CDR3 region has the DNA TGTGCCAGCAGTCGGACAGTGACTGAAGCTTTCTTT. Amino acid sequence: CASSRTVTEAFF.

V usage is TRBV7-6 and J usage is TRBJ2-7; TRBD2 matches 9 bases. J lost 7 bases, V lost 1 base, and 8 bases had no gene match. The CDR3 length is 15 residues. Germline V gene data show CDR1 as SGHVS and CDR2 as FNYEAQ. The CDR3 protein is CASSLELAGSVEQYF. DNA for the CDR3: TGTGCCAGCAGCTTAGAACTAGCGGGTTCGGTTGAGCAGTACTTC.

The rearrangement joins TRBV12-3 or TRBV12-4 to TRBJ1-2; D is unclear. This CDR3 has 13 amino acids. Trimming stripped 6 bases from V and 2 bases from J, with 10 bases between. CDR3 in DNA: TGTGCCAGCAGCCCCGCTCAGAACTATGGCTACACCTTC. It codes for CASSPAQNYGYTF.

The gene calls are TRBV10-2 and TRBJ2-7; the D gene is possibly TRBD1 (6 bases). V was shortened by 5 bases and J by 2 bases, with 10 bases between the two germline ends. Germline V CDR1 and CDR2: WSHSY, SAAADI. The CDR3 is 13 amino acids. The CDR3 loop is CASSRQAAYEQYF. The CDR3 nucleotides are TGCGCCAGCAGTCGACAGGCAGCCTACGAGCAGTACTTC.

The genes are TRBV21-1 and TRBJ2-7; TRBD1 is the table's D call and was not checked against the DNA. TRBV21-1 is a documented pseudogene. There are 20 residues in the CDR3. The CDR3 DNA reads as TGTGCCAGCAGCAAATGTTGGGTAGGGGACAGGGGAATTCTCTCCTACGAGCAGTACTTC. Protein sequence: CASSKCWVGDRGILSYEQYF.

This clone was seen only once. This chain uses TRBV3-1 (or the pseudogene TRBV3-2) with TRBJ1-1, with D perhaps matching TRBD1 (5 bases). Germline V gene lookup returns CDR1 LGHDT and CDR2 YNNKEL (reference sequence). Trimming pared 3 bases from V and 4 bases from J, leaving 9 bases between. CDR3 size: 13 residues. CDR3 coding DNA: TGTGCCAGCAGCCAGCGGGACCCCACTGAAGCTTTCTTT. It yields the protein CASSQRDPTEAFF.

This rearrangement joins TRBV19 to TRBJ2-7; D not certain. Germline CDR1 is LNHDA and CDR2 is SQIVND (reference sequence). This CDR3 region has 13 residues. Trimming shortened V by 5 bases and J by 1 base, and 9 bases separated the two germline ends. CDR3 bases: TGTGCCAGTAGTTTCGGTAGTTCCTACGAGCAGTACTTC. Amino acids: CASSFGSSYEQYF.

The rearrangement links TRBV2 to TRBJ2-2; D might be TRBD1 (6 bases). The germline V gene encodes CDR1 SNHLY and CDR2 FYNNEI. Trimming took off 2 bases at V and 4 bases at J, with 11 bases between the two ends. The CDR3 is 15 amino acids. This CDR3 reads CASSETGLATGELFF. For the CDR3, the DNA is TGTGCCAGCAGTGAAACAGGGCTTGCCACCGGGGAGCTGTTTTTT.

The CDR3 spells CASSLDRVSEQFF. CDR3 sequence (DNA): TGTGCCAGCAGCTTAGACAGGGTCAGTGAGCAGTTCTTC. V and J are TRBV7-8 and TRBJ2-1; a weak D match, TRBD1 (6 bases). Per germline, CDR1 SGHVS and CDR2 FQNEAQ. The CDR3 runs 13 residues. The V and J ends lost 1 base and 9 bases respectively, with 10 bases between them.

This clone was observed a handful of times. The chain combines TRBV7-8 with TRBJ2-1; 8 positions agree with TRBD1. Germline CDR1 is SGHVS and CDR2 is FQNEAQ. CDR3 length: 15 residues. V lost 0 bases and J lost 9; bases outside the gene matches: 7. The CDR3 sequence is CASSLAGRGHTEQFF. As DNA, the CDR3 is TGTGCCAGCAGCTTAGCTGGCAGGGGGCATACTGAGCAGTTCTTC.

This chain connects TRBV2 to TRBJ1-5; 7 bases are shared with TRBD1. Germline-derived CDR1 and CDR2 are SNHLY and FYNNEI. This CDR3 is 14 amino acids long. V lost 2 bases to trimming and J lost 6 bases; unmatched junction nucleotides: 4. CDR3 region: CASSEQGVPQPQHF. The CDR3 DNA sequence: TGTGCCAGCAGTGAACAGGGGGTCCCTCAGCCCCAGCATTTT.

The chain employs TRBV7-3 and TRBJ2-2, with TRBD2 matching over 11 bases. V was pared by 2 bases and J by 0 bases, with 2 bases of the junction left unmatched. Germline CDR1 is SGHTA and CDR2 is FQGTGA. There are 17 residues in the CDR3. This CDR3 reads CASSLLAGGPNTGELFF. The CDR3 DNA follows: TGTGCCAGCAGCTTATTAGCGGGAGGGCCGAACACCGGGGAGCTGTTTTTT.

This sequence joins TRBV2 and TRBJ2-1; the D gene is possibly TRBD2 (5 bases). From germline, CDR1 is SNHLY and CDR2 FYNNEI. This CDR3 contains 16 residues. Trimming took 3 bases from V and 0 from J, leaving 12 bases between them. This CDR3 reads CASSDPGNFSYNEQFF. DNA for the CDR3: TGTGCCAGCAGTGACCCGGGGAACTTCTCCTACAATGAGCAGTTCTTC.

The rearrangement joins TRBV29-1 to TRBJ2-5; weak D call: TRBD1 (5 bases). Germline lookup yields CDR1 SQVTM and CDR2 ANQGSEA. The CDR3 totals 11 residues. Between the trimmed V and J ends, which lost 6 bases and 1 base, there was a span of 6 bases. CDR3 in amino acids: CSVGVQETQYF. CDR3 sequence (DNA): TGCAGCGTAGGGGTCCAAGAGACCCAGTACTTC.

This chain links TRBV6-4 with TRBJ1-5; D is unresolved. V lost 8 bases and J 0 bases, leaving 11 bases between the germline ends. The CDR3 sequence is 14 residues long. CDR1 and CDR2 from the germline V gene are MRHNA and SNTAGT. In DNA, the CDR3 is TGTGCCAGCCCTCCTTACTATAGCAATCAGCCCCAGCATTTT. This encodes CASPPYYSNQPQHF.

In its sample, this clone was seen many times. The chain recombines TRBV3-1 (or the pseudogene TRBV3-2) with TRBJ1-3; D is unclear. CDR1 and CDR2 from the germline V gene are LGHDT and YNNKEL (reference sequence). V lost 0 bases, J lost 0 bases, and 6 bases lay in between. The CDR3 extends over 15 amino acids. This CDR3 is CASSQEWLSGNTIYF. The CDR3 nucleotides read TGTGCCAGCAGCCAAGAATGGCTCTCTGGAAACACCATATATTTT.